The clone carrying this TCR beta chain was observed a handful of times. Its antigen is not known. A much larger clonotype is one base distant, so this may be a read error. Each CDR3 protein is one row after TCRdb ran MiXCR on the PCR reads. The sample lists about 32,000 distinct CDR3 sequences, around 50% occurring once. The sample comes from a study of esophageal squamous cell carcinoma under preoperative chemotherapy. Across the whole study: Both tumor-infiltrating lymphocytes and peripheral blood T cells were profiled.

Regarding the study as a whole: Abundant clones tended to shrink rather than expand after paclitaxel-nedaplatin.

CDR1 and CDR2 from the germline V gene are SGHDT and YYEEEE. Trimming removed 1 base from V and 9 bases from J, with 14 bases in between. The CDR3 is 14 residues long. Time point noted: after preoperative PTX-NDP chemotherapy. Patients received paclitaxel-nedaplatin as preoperative chemotherapy before surgery. The chain has TRBV5-6 and TRBJ2-1, with D tentatively TRBD1 or TRBD2 (6 bases each). Sampling was carried out from a patient given preoperative chemotherapy. The sequence was obtained from a human donor with esophageal squamous cell carcinoma. The donor label of this sample is uncertain. The CDR3 bases are TGTGCCAGCAGCTTGTTGGTGGGGGGCGGTGAGCAGTTCTTC. It is translated as CASSLLVGGGEQFF.